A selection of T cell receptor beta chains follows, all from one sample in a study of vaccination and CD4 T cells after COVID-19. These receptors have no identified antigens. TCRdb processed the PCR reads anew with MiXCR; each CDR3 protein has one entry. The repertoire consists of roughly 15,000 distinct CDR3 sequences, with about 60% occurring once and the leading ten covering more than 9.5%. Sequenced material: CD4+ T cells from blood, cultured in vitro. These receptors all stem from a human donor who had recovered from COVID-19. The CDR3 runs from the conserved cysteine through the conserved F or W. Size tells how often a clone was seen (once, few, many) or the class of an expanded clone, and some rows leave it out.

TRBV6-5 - CASSNSWTGGYGYTF
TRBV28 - CASSLRGTSYEQYF
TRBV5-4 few CASSSTGEETQYF
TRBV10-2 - CASRGHYNEQFF
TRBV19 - CASRGTTGVVLDTQYF
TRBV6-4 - CASSDQREGNEQFF
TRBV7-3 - CASSFQGTYGYTF
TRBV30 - CASTGGGLHNEQFF
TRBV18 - CASSPRDNGNTEAFF
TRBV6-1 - CASSLRPLNLGNQPQHF
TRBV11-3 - CASSPQGITEAFF
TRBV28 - CASRFSGVMDGEQFF
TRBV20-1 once CSAALSGQGHNEQFF
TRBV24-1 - CATSDPDGSNEQFF
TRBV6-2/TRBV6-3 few CASSYSRARGGQPQHF
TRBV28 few CASRPPVTPPGYTF
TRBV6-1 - CASRAGLEGYGYTF
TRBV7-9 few CASSLAQTGSSYEQYF
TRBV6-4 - CASSQGETDTQYF
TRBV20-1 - CSARDQDRGGEKLFF
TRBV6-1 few CASSTDRVADTQYF
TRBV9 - CASTKGQGYTF
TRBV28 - CASSRPGLFNYGYTF
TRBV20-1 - CSARDGGDRWRGQFF
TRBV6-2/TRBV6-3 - CASILGTPNTGELFF
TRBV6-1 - CASSIPAGEQFF
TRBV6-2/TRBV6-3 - CASSYGTLLLEQYF
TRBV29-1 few CSVDSGANVLTF
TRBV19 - CASRGSSQETQYF
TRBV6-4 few CASSESGGAQPQHF
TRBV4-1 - CASSQVTYNEQFF
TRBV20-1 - CSAPTDAFEAFF
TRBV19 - CASSGGLGNTEAFF
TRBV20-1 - CSAIDRAWQPQHF
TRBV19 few CASSIDGTVSYGYTF
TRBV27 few CASRILGQGSSYNSPLHF
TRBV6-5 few CASSSPIEAFF
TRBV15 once CATSTLPISYEQYF
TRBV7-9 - CASSSVGGTEAFF
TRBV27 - CASREGRNTEAFF
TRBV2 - CASSEAVLAGVEQFF
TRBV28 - CASGGIYGYTF
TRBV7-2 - CASSLTSGETQYF
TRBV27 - CASSFTSGTTNTGELFF
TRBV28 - CASSLPITYEQYF
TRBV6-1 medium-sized CASSEGWQGFTEAFF
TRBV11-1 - CASSVGQPSSYEQYF
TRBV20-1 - CSARANTGELFF
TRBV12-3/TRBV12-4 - CASSKGQGNNEQFF
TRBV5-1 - CASSPGRLYGYTF
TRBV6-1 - CASSSSGINYEQYF
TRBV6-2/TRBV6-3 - CASASGGSSYNSPLHF
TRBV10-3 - CAISEPGGQGLVPGYTF
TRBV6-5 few CASSYGTYTEAFF